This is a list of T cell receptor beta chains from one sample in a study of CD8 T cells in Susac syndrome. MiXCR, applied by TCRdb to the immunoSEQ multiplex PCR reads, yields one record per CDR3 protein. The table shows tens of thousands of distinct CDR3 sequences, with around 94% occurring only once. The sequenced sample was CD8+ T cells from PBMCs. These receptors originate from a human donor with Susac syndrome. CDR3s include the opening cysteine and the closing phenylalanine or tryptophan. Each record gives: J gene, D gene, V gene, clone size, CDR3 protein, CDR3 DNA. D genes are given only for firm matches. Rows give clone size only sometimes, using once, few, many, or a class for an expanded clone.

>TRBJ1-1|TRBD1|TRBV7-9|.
CASSSTGGNTEAFF
TGTGCCAGCAGCTCCACAGGGGGCAACACTGAAGCTTTCTTT
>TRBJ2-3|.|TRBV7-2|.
CASSLAMGPGDRDTQYF
TGTGCCAGCAGCTTAGCGATGGGGCCGGGTGATCGAGATACGCAGTATTTT
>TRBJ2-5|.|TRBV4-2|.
CASSQEEGPGSEAQYF
TGTGCCAGCAGCCAAGAAGAGGGCCCCGGGTCAGAGGCCCAGTACTTC
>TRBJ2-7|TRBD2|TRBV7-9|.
CASSLSGLLFYEQYF
TGTGCCAGCAGCTTATCGGGACTACTATTCTACGAGCAGTACTTC
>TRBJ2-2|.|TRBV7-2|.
CASSSDTNTGELFF
TGTGCCAGCAGCTCGGACACAAACACCGGGGAGCTGTTTTTT
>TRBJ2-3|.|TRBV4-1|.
CASSHTTTDSADTQYF
TGCGCCAGCAGCCATACCACAACCGACAGCGCAGATACGCAGTATTTT
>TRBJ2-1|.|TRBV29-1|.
CSVDETTTGRWQWEQFF
TGCAGCGTTGACGAAACCACAACCGGGCGGTGGCAATGGGAGCAGTTCTTC
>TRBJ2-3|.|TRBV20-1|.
CSAPRALDTDTQYF
TGCAGTGCCCCAAGGGCATTGGACACAGATACGCAGTATTTT
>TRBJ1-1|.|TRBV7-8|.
CASSSTGDYVTEAFF
TGTGCCAGCAGCTCCACCGGAGACTACGTTACTGAAGCTTTCTTT
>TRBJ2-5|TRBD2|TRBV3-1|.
CASSWGLAEGQETQYF
TGTGCCAGCAGCTGGGGACTAGCGGAGGGTCAAGAGACCCAGTACTTC
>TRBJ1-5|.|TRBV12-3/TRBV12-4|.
CASSFGRNNQPQHF
TGTGCCAGCAGTTTCGGGCGGAACAATCAGCCCCAGCATTTT
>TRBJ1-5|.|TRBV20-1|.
CSARVGDLRGRAQHF
TGCAGTGCTAGAGTGGGGGATCTCCGTGGCCGGGCCCAGCATTTT
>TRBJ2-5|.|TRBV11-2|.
CASSLDYETQYF
TGTGCCAGCAGCTTAGATTATGAGACCCAGTACTTC
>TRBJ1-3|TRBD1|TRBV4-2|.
CASSPETGVGNTIYF
TGTGCCAGCAGCCCAGAGACAGGGGTTGGAAACACCATATATTTT
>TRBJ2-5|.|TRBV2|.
CASREKLDYRAGETQYF
TGTGCCAGCAGGGAAAAATTAGATTACAGGGCCGGAGAGACCCAGTACTTC
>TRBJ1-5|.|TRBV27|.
CASSFGSLSNQPQHF
TGTGCCAGCAGTTTCGGGAGCTTAAGCAATCAGCCCCAGCATTTT
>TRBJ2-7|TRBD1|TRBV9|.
CASSDTMTGEVDEQYF
TGTGCCAGCAGCGACACCATGACAGGGGAGGTTGACGAGCAGTACTTC
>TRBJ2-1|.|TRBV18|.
CASSPGGEHYNEQFF
TGTGCCAGCTCACCAGGAGGGGAGCACTACAATGAGCAGTTCTTC
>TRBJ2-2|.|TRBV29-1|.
CSVEANTGELFF
TGCAGCGTTGAAGCGAACACCGGGGAGCTGTTTTTT
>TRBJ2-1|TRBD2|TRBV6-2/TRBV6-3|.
CASSYVAGDVNEQFF
TGTGCCAGCAGTTACGTAGCGGGAGATGTCAATGAGCAGTTCTTC
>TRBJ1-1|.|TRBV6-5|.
CASSRGAIGDTEAFF
TGTGCCAGCAGTCGGGGGGCTATAGGGGACACTGAAGCTTTCTTT
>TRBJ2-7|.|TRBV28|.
CASSLLPGEQYF
TGTGCCAGCAGTTTACTCCCAGGCGAGCAGTACTTC
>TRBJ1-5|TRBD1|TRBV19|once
CASSIGTGQPQHF
TGTGCCAGTAGTATTGGGACAGGTCAGCCCCAGCATTTT
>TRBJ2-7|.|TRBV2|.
CASITEGRTYEQYF
TGTGCCAGCATTACTGAGGGGCGGACCTACGAGCAGTACTTC
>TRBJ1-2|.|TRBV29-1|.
CSVGGTLYGYTF
TGCAGCGTTGGGGGGACTCTCTATGGCTACACCTTC
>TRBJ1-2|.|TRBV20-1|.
CSARQGYGYTF
TGCAGTGCTAGACAGGGATATGGCTACACCTTC
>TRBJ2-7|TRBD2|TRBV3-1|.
CASSPGTSIPEQYF
TGTGCCAGCAGCCCCGGGACTAGCATTCCCGAGCAGTACTTC
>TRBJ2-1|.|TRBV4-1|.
CASSPNWDHSYNEQFF
TGCGCCAGCAGCCCAAACTGGGACCATTCCTACAATGAGCAGTTCTTC